The 26 T cell receptor beta chains below come from one sample, sequenced in a study of CD8 T cells in Susac syndrome. Roughly 0.45 to 1 ug RNA was reverse transcribed with random hexamers. TCRdb re-derived calls from the immunoSEQ multiplex PCR reads in MiXCR, one entry per CDR3 protein. The repertoire holds about 210,000 distinct CDR3 sequences, with 94% as singletons. The sequenced sample was CD4+ T cells from PBMCs. These receptors all stem from a human donor with Susac syndrome.

The chain employs TRBV30 and TRBJ2-1, with 12 bases identical to TRBD2. V lost 1 base, J lost 0 bases, and 7 bases stayed unmatched. This CDR3 comprises 18 residues. CDR1 GTSNPN and CDR2 SVGIG come from the germline V gene (reference sequence). The CDR3 region has the DNA TGTGCCTGGAGTGACACTAGCGGGGGGACGAGCTCCTACAATGAGCAGTTCTTC. This encodes CAWSDTSGGTSSYNEQFF.

V usage is TRBV3-1 and J usage is TRBJ2-3; maybe TRBD1 (5 bases). CDR1 and CDR2 (germline): LGHDT, YNNKEL (reference sequence). There are 12 residues in the CDR3. Trimming shortened V by 8 bases and J by 0 bases, and 6 bases separated the two germline ends. The CDR3 protein is CASGASTDTQYF. CDR3 nucleotide sequence: TGTGCCAGCGGGGCGAGCACAGATACGCAGTATTTT.

This sequence joins TRBV5-6 and TRBJ2-5; maybe TRBD1 (6 bases). Germline CDR1 and CDR2: SGHDT and YYEEEE. Trimming stripped 4 bases from V and 1 base from J, with 14 bases between. CDR3 length: 15 amino acids. The CDR3 nucleotides read TGTGCCAGCAGCCCTTGGGGGCCGAGCCAAGAGACCCAGTACTTC. Protein sequence: CASSPWGPSQETQYF.

The rearrangement links TRBV6-5 to TRBJ1-3, with D unresolved. Deletions cut 5 bases from V and 0 bases from J, with 5 bases between. Germline values: CDR1 MNHEY, CDR2 SVGAGI. This CDR3 region has 13 residues. CDR3 DNA sequence: TGTGCCAGCAGTGCCCACTCTGGAAACACCATATATTTT. Encoded protein: CASSAHSGNTIYF.

V gene TRBV6-1 combines with J gene TRBJ2-3, with unresolved D. The length of the CDR3 is 14 residues. V lost 2 bases and J 6 bases, leaving 12 bases between the germline ends. The germline V gene has CDR1 MNHNS and CDR2 SASEGT. In DNA form, the CDR3 reads TGTGCCAGCAGTGAATCCCCTCTAGGCGATACGCAGTATTTT. Protein product: CASSESPLGDTQYF.

The chain couples TRBV28 to TRBJ2-5; the D gene could be TRBD1 or TRBD2 (6 bases each). Germline CDR1 is MDHEN and CDR2 is SYDVKM. The V gene lost 8 bases and the J gene lost 3 bases, with 16 bases spanning the gap. This CDR3 is built from 14 residues. The CDR3 loop reads CASLPQGRKETQYF. The CDR3 DNA is TGTGCCAGCTTACCTCAGGGGAGGAAAGAGACCCAGTACTTC.

V usage is TRBV14 and J usage is TRBJ2-1; the match to TRBD2 covers 13 bases. The CDR3 consists of 18 residues. V shed 1 base, J shed 3 bases, and the junction held 6 bases outside the gene matches. Germline CDR1 SGHDN, CDR2 FVKESK. The CDR3 protein is CASSQGRLAGGFYNEQFF. DNA of the CDR3: TGTGCCAGCAGCCAAGGGAGACTAGCGGGGGGCTTCTACAATGAGCAGTTCTTC. Filled out from reference TRBV14 and TRBJ2-1, the complete variable domain reads EAGVTQFPSHSVIEKGQTVTLRCDPISGHDNLYWYRRVMGKEIKFLLHFVKESKQDESGMPNNRFLAERTGGTYSTLKVQPAELEDSGVYFCASSQGRLAGGFYNEQFFGPGTRLTVL.

The CDR3 loop is CAAQGNRGPYTEAFF. DNA for the CDR3: TGTGCCGCCCAGGGGAACAGGGGGCCCTACACTGAAGCTTTCTTT. The chain employs TRBV10-3 and TRBJ1-1; 9 positions agree with TRBD1. Germline CDR1 is ENHRY and CDR2 is SYGVKD. The CDR3 consists of 15 residues. V lost 11 bases, J lost 3 bases, and 13 bases stayed unmatched.

V gene TRBV7-3 combines with J gene TRBJ2-2; TRBD2 matches at 11 bases. Germline CDR1 and CDR2: SGHTA and FQGTGA. V shed 3 bases, J shed 6 bases, and the junction held 6 bases outside the gene matches. The CDR3 has 16 residues. The CDR3 region is CASSLTGLAESGELFF. DNA for the CDR3: TGTGCCAGCAGCTTGACGGGACTAGCGGAGTCCGGGGAGCTGTTTTTT.

V usage is TRBV19 and J usage is TRBJ2-7; the match to TRBD1 covers 8 bases. Germline assignment: CDR1 LNHDA and CDR2 SQIVND (reference sequence). V lost 5 bases, J lost 0 bases, and 3 bases stayed unmatched. The CDR3 has 14 residues. The CDR3 sequence is CASSWTGNSYEQYF. The CDR3 DNA is TGTGCCAGTAGTTGGACAGGGAACTCCTACGAGCAGTACTTC.

Comment on this clonotype: A much bigger clone sits one base away, suggesting this may be a read error. The J gene is TRBJ1-2, the V gene TRBV10-3; TRBD1 agrees at 7 bases. The trim removed 6 bases at V and 6 bases at J, leaving 10 bases unmatched. Germline CDR1 and CDR2: ENHRY and SYGVKD. CDR3 length: 14 residues. The CDR3 spells CAISTNRDSDGYTF. CDR3 nucleotide sequence: TGTGCCATCAGCACGAACCGGGACAGTGATGGCTACACCTTC.

In DNA form, the CDR3 reads TGCGCCAGCAGCTTCTCTAGCGGGGGGCAAGAGACCCAGTACTTC. It codes for CASSFSSGGQETQYF. This chain links TRBV5-1 with TRBJ2-5; TRBD2 agrees at 11 bases. The CDR3 is made up of 15 amino acids. Germline V gene data show CDR1 as SGHRS and CDR2 as YFSETQ. The V segment lost 2 bases and the J segment 2 bases; nucleotides outside the gene matches: 2.

This clonotype was seen just once. The J gene is TRBJ1-2, the V gene TRBV30, with a possible D match to TRBD1 (5 bases). This CDR3 has 13 amino acids. CDR1 is GTSNPN, CDR2 SVGIG, per germline (reference sequence). Trimming took off 0 bases at V and 6 bases at J, with 11 bases between the two ends. The CDR3 here is CAWSVLRDDGYTF. The DNA of the CDR3 is TGTGCCTGGAGTGTACTCAGGGATGATGGCTACACCTTC.

A single count supports this clonotype. The chain combines TRBV24-1 with TRBJ1-2; 9 bases fit TRBD1. The CDR3 loop spans 15 amino acids. Trimming at V came to 3 bases and at J to 4 bases, leaving 5 bases not matched to a gene. Germline CDR1 is KGHDR and CDR2 is SFDVKD. The CDR3 region is CATSDRGQGAYGYTF. The CDR3 DNA reads TGTGCCACCAGTGATAGGGGACAGGGCGCCTATGGCTACACCTTC.

The genes are TRBV24-1 and TRBJ1-5, with 7 positions matching TRBD1. CDR1 is KGHDR, CDR2 SFDVKD, per germline. The length of the CDR3 is 13 residues. V lost 5 bases to trimming and J lost 10 bases; unmatched junction nucleotides: 7. CDR3 protein: CATSGTGPRPQHF. The CDR3 bases are TGTGCCACCAGTGGGACAGGCCCCCGTCCCCAGCATTTT.

V is TRBV18 and J is TRBJ1-3, with no clear D. The CDR3 loop spans 11 amino acids. V was pared by 2 bases and J by 6 bases, with 2 bases between. The germline CDR1 and CDR2 sequences are KGHSH and LQKENI. The CDR3 DNA reads as TGTGCCAGCTCACCAACAAACACCATATATTTT. Amino acid sequence: CASSPTNTIYF. The full variable domain, rest sourced from reference TRBV18 and TRBJ1-3, is NAGVMQNPRHLVRRRGQEARLRCSPMKGHSHVYWYRQLPEEGLKFMVYLQKENIIDESGMPKERFSAEFPKEGPSILRIQQVVRGDSAAYFCASSPTNTIYFGEGSWLTVV.

This rearrangement joins TRBV20-1 to TRBJ1-5; D gene uncertain. The length of the CDR3 is 13 residues. Germline assignment: CDR1 DFQATT and CDR2 SNEGSKA (reference sequence). Trimming took 3 bases from V and 7 from J, leaving 13 bases between them. CDR3 in DNA: TGCAGTGCTAGCGACCGCAATCGGCAGCCCCAGCATTTT. Its protein is CSASDRNRQPQHF.

The chain couples TRBV18 to TRBJ2-3; 7 nucleotides align to TRBD1. J lost 2 bases, V lost 4 bases, and 6 bases had no gene match. The germline V gene has CDR1 KGHSH and CDR2 LQKENI. The CDR3 is 15 amino acids. The CDR3 DNA is TGTGCCAGCTCACGTGACAGGGTCCTCACAGATACGCAGTATTTT. Protein sequence: CASSRDRVLTDTQYF.

The genes are TRBV6-6 and TRBJ2-1; D gene ambiguous. Looked up from germline, CDR1 is MNHNY and CDR2 is SVGAGI (reference sequence). This CDR3 spans 12 amino acids. V was cut by 6 bases and J by 6 bases, with 9 bases left in between. DNA of the CDR3: TGTGCCAGCAGAGTAGGAATCAATGAGCAGTTCTTC. Amino acids: CASRVGINEQFF.

V and J are TRBV5-1 and TRBJ1-4; the D is unclear. Trimming left V 2 bases short and J 6 bases short, with 17 bases between. The CDR3 covers 16 residues. Looked up from germline, CDR1 is SGHRS and CDR2 is YFSETQ. The CDR3 loop is CASSLPQGGEDEKLFF. In DNA form, the CDR3 reads TGCGCCAGCAGCTTACCCCAAGGTGGGGAGGATGAAAAACTGTTTTTT.

The chain links TRBV30 to TRBJ1-1, with 7 bases aligning to TRBD1. CDR1 GTSNPN and CDR2 SVGIG come from the germline V gene (reference sequence). This CDR3 region has 11 residues. V lost 4 bases to trimming and J lost 10 bases; unmatched junction nucleotides: 6. CDR3 amino acids: CAWKEYRGAFF. CDR3 nucleotide sequence: TGTGCCTGGAAGGAGTACAGGGGAGCTTTCTTT.

This chain joins TRBV7-2 and TRBJ2-3; 9 nucleotides line up with TRBD2. The CDR3 loop spans 15 amino acids. Germline CDR1 reads SGHTA; CDR2 reads FQGNSA. V shed 4 bases and J 4 bases; nucleotides not matched to a gene: 6. DNA for the CDR3: TGTGCCAGCAGCTATAGCGGGGGTACGCCAGATACGCAGTATTTT. Translation: CASSYSGGTPDTQYF.

This rearrangement joins TRBV5-1 to TRBJ1-4, with D hard to call. This CDR3 has 14 residues. Germline assignment: CDR1 SGHRS and CDR2 YFSETQ. The V and J ends lost 0 bases and 8 bases respectively, with 11 bases between them. CDR3 DNA: TGCGCCAGCAGCTTGGATGGCAGTCAGGAAAAACTGTTTTTT. Protein: CASSLDGSQEKLFF.

This chain joins TRBV28 and TRBJ2-7; D possibly corresponds to TRBD1 (5 bases). CDR1 is MDHEN, CDR2 SYDVKM, per germline. The CDR3 contains 13 residues. Trimming cost V 6 bases and J 1 base, with 10 bases left between them. As DNA, the CDR3 is TGTGCCAGCAGGATTGACAGTTCCTACGAGCAGTACTTC. Amino acid sequence: CASRIDSSYEQYF.

The chain employs TRBV19 and TRBJ2-5, with TRBD1 identical over 7 bases. The junction had 8 bases not matched to a gene; V was cut back by 3 bases and J by 1 base. The CDR3 totals 16 residues. The germline V gene has CDR1 LNHDA and CDR2 SQIVND (reference sequence). This chain's CDR3 is CASSIPSGQIQETQYF. CDR3 DNA: TGTGCCAGTAGTATTCCCTCGGGACAGATCCAAGAGACCCAGTACTTC.

This chain links TRBV13 with TRBJ1-6; 7 bases line up with TRBD1. CDR3 length: 15 residues. The germline CDR1 and CDR2 sequences are PRHDT and FYEKMQ (reference sequence). With 5 bases clipped from V and 5 bases from J, the junction kept 6 bases outside the gene matches. The CDR3 DNA sequence: TGTGCCAGCAGCAAAAGGACAGGCAATAATTCACCCCTCCACTTT. It is translated as CASSKRTGNNSPLHF.